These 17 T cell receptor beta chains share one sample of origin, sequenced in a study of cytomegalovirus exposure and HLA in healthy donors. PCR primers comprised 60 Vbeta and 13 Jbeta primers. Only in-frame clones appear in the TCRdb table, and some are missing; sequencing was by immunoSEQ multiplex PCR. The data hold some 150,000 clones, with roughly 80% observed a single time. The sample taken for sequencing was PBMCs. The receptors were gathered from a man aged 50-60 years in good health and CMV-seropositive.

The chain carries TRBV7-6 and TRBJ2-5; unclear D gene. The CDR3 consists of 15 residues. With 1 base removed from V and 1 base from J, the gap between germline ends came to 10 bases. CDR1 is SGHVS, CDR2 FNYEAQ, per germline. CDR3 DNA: TGTGCCAGCAGCTTAGTTACAAGAAGCCAAGAGACCCAGTACTTC. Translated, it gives CASSLVTRSQETQYF.

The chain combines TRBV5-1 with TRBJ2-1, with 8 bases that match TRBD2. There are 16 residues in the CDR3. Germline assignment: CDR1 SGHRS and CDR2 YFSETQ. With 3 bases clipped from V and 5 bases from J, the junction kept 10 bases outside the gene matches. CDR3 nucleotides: TGCGCCAGCAGCTCGACCACGGGAGGGAAGGACAATGAGCAGTTCTTC. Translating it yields CASSSTTGGKDNEQFF.

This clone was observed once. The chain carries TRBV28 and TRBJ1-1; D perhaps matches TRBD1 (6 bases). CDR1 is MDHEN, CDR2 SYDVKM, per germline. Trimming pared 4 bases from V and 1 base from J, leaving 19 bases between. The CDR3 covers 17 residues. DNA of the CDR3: TGTGCCAGCAGTTCCCCTAGAGGGGGTACGGGGAACACTGAAGCTTTCTTT. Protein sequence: CASSSPRGGTGNTEAFF.

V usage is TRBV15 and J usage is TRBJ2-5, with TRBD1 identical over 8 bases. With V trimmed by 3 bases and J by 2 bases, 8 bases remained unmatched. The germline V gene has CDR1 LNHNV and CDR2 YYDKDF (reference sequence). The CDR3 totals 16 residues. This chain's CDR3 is CATSSPRTGRQETQYF. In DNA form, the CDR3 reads TGTGCCACCAGCAGTCCGAGGACAGGGAGACAAGAGACCCAGTACTTC.

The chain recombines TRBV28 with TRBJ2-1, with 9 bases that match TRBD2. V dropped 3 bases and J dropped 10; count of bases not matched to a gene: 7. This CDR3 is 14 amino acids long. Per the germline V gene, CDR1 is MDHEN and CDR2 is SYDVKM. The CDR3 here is CASSLSAGGSEQFF. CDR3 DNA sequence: TGTGCCAGCAGTTTGTCGGCGGGAGGGTCGGAGCAGTTCTTC. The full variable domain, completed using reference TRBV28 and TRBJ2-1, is DVKVTQSSRYLVKRTGEKVFLECVQDMDHENMFWYRQDPGLGLRLIYFSYDVKMKEKGDIPEGYSVSREKKERFSLILESASTNQTSMYLCASSLSAGGSEQFFGPGTRLTVL.

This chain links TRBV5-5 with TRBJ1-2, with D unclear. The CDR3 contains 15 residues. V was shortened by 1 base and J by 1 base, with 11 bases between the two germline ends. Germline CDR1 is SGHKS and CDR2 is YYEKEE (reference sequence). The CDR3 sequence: CASSLSEGLNYGYTF. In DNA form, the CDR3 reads TGTGCCAGCAGCTTGTCGGAAGGACTTAACTATGGCTACACCTTC.

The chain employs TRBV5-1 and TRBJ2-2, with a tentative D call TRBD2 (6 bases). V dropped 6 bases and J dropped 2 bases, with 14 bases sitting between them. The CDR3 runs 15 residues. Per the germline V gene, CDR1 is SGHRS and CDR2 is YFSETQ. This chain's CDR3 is CASKEGSGNTGELFF. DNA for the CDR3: TGCGCCAGCAAGGAGGGTAGCGGTAACACCGGGGAGCTGTTTTTT.

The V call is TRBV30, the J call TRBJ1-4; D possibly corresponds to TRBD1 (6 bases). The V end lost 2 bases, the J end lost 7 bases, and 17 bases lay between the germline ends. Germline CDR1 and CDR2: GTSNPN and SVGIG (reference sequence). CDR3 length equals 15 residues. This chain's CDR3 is CAWSPKQGASEKLFF. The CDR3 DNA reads TGTGCCTGGAGTCCGAAACAGGGCGCCAGTGAAAAACTGTTTTTT. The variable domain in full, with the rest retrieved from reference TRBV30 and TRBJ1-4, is SQTIHQWPATLVQPVGSPLSLECTVEGTSNPNLYWYRQAAGRGLQLLFYSVGIGQISSEVPQNLSASRPQDRQFILSSKKLLLSDSGFYLCAWSPKQGASEKLFFGSGTQLSVL.

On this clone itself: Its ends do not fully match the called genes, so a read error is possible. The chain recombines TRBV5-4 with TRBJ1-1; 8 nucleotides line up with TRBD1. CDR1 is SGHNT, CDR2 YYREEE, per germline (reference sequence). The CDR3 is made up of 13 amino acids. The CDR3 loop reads CAQGATPDTEAFF. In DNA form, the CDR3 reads TGCGCCCAGGGGGCCACTCCGGACACTGAAGCTTTCTTT. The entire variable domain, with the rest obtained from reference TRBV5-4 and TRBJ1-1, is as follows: ETGVTQSPTHLIKTRGQQVTLRCSSQSGHNTVSWYQQALGQGPQFIFQYYREEENGRGNFPPRFSGLQFPNYSSELNVNALELDDSALYLCAQGATPDTEAFFGQGTRLTVV.

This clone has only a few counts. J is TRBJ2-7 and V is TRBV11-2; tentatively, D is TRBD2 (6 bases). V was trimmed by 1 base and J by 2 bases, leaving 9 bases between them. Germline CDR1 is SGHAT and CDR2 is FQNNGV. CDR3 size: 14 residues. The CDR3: CASSLVPGAYEQYF. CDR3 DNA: TGTGCCAGCAGCTTAGTCCCGGGGGCCTACGAGCAGTACTTC. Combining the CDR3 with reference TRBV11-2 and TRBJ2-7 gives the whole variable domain EAGVAQSPRYKIIEKRQSVAFWCNPISGHATLYWYQQILGQGPKLLIQFQNNGVVDDSQLPKDRFSAERLKGVDSTLKIQPAKLEDSAVYLCASSLVPGAYEQYFGPGTRLTVT.

The CDR3 loop is CATSRTFQPLGTDTQYF. CDR3 DNA: TGTGCCACCAGCAGGACTTTCCAGCCCTTGGGTACAGATACGCAGTATTTT. The chain uses TRBV15 and TRBJ2-3; no clear D gene. Trimming took off 3 bases at V and 3 bases at J, with 19 bases between the two ends. Germline V gives CDR1 LNHNV, CDR2 YYDKDF (reference sequence). The CDR3 is made up of 17 amino acids.

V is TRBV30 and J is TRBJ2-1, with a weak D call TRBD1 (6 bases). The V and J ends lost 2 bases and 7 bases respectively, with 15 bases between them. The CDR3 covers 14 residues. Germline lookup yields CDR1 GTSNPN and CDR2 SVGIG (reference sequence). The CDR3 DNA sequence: TGTGCCTGGAGTCCGGGCGGCAGGGGTAATGAGCAGTTCTTC. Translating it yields CAWSPGGRGNEQFF.

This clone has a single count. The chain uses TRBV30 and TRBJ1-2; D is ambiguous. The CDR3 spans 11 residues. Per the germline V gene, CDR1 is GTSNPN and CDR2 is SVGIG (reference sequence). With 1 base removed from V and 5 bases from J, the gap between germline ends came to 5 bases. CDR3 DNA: TGTGCCTGGAGTGCGGAGTATGGCTACACCTTC. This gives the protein CAWSAEYGYTF.

The CDR3 nucleotides are TGTGCCAGCAGCACAGTACGGCCCTCTGGAAACACCATATATTTT. Translated, it gives CASSTVRPSGNTIYF. J is TRBJ1-3 and V is TRBV28; D is uncertain. Germline lookup yields CDR1 MDHEN and CDR2 SYDVKM. V lost 6 bases and J 0 bases, leaving 12 bases between the germline ends. The CDR3 contains 15 residues.

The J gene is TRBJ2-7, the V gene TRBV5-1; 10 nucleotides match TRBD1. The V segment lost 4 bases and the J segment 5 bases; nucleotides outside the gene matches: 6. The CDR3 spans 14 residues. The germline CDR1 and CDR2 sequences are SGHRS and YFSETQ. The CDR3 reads CASSPGTGVHEQYF. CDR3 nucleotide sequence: TGCGCCAGCAGCCCCGGGACAGGGGTACACGAGCAGTACTTC.

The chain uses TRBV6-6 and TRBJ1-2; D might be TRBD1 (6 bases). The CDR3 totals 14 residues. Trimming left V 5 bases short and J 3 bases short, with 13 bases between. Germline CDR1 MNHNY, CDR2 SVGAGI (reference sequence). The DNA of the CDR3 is TGTGCCAGCAGTAATGCGGACAGCTACTATGGCTACACCTTC. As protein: CASSNADSYYGYTF.

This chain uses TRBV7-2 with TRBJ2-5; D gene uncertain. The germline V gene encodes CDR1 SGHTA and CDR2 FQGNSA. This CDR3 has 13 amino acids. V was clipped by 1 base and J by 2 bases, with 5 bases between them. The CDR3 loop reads CASSLVAQETQYF. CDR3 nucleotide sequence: TGTGCCAGCAGCTTAGTAGCTCAAGAGACCCAGTACTTC.